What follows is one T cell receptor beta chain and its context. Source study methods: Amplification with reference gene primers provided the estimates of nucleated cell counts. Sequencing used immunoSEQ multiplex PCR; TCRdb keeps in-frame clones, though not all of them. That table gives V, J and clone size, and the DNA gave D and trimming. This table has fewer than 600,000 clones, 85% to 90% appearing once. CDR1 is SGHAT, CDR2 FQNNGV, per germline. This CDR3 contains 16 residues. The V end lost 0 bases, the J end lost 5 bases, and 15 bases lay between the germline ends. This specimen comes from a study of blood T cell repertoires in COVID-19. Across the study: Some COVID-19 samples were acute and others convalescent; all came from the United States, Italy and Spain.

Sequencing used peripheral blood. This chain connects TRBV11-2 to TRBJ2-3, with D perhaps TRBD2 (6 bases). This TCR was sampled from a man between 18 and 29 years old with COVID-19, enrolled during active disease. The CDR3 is CASSLEWDSDRDTQYF. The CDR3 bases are TGTGCCAGCAGCTTAGAATGGGACTCCGACCGAGATACGCAGTATTTT.